Each of the 19 T cell receptor beta chains below was sequenced from the same sample in a study of T cells in Graves' hyperthyroidism and ophthalmopathy. RNA transcripts provided the source from which TCR beta CDR3 regions were amplified. The TCR CDR3 first-round RT-PCR relied on the HTBI primer set. TCRdb reprocessed the multiplex PCR reads with MiXCR, giving one entry per CDR3 protein. The table includes around 620,000 distinct CDR3 sequences, approximately 14% detected once. Sequenced: blood. The receptors come from a woman aged 18-29 years with Graves' ophthalmopathy.

This clonotype was seen repeatedly, ten times or more. This chain joins TRBV12-3 or TRBV12-4 and TRBJ2-1; 8 nucleotides agree with TRBD2. After removal of 4 bases from V and 9 bases from J, the junction contained 14 bases not matched to a gene. This CDR3 region has 16 residues. The CDR3 DNA is TGTGCCAGCAGTTCGGAGCGCGGCGGGAGGTTCGCTGAGCAGTTCTTC. This gives the protein CASSSERGGRFAEQFF.

This clonotype was seen ten or more times. The chain uses TRBV28 and TRBJ2-5; possible D gene TRBD2, 5 bases. V was pared by 7 bases and J by 0 bases, with 15 bases between. This CDR3 region has 15 residues. Looked up from germline, CDR1 is MDHEN and CDR2 is SYDVKM. This CDR3 is CASNSRSGYQETQYF. The CDR3, as DNA: TGTGCCAGCAATTCACGGTCGGGGTACCAAGAGACCCAGTACTTC.

To note about this clonotype: A junction boundary mismatches the germline segment, possibly from a read error. V is TRBV5-1 and J is TRBJ2-2; weak D call: TRBD2 (5 bases). CDR1 is SGHRS, CDR2 YFSETQ, per germline. This CDR3 is built from 14 residues. Here the CDR3 reads CASSLGRGSGELFF. Here the CDR3 DNA reads TGTGCCAGCAGCTTAGGCCGTGGGAGCGGGGAGCTGTTTTTT.

The CDR3 reads CASSPGQEPSSYGYTF. The CDR3 DNA is TGTGCCAGCAGTCCGGGACAGGAGCCCTCAAGCTATGGCTACACCTTC. The chain employs TRBV12-3 or TRBV12-4 and TRBJ1-2, with 8 bases fitting TRBD1. The CDR3 runs to 16 residues. Trimming took 5 bases from V and 4 from J; bases not matched to a gene: 12.

This chain links TRBV7-8 with TRBJ2-4, with a tentative D call TRBD2 (5 bases). Germline values: CDR1 SGHVS, CDR2 FQNEAQ. V lost 5 bases to trimming and J lost 0 bases, with 20 bases between them. This CDR3 contains 18 residues. This CDR3 is CASSRRGSGKLAKNIQYF. CDR3 in DNA: TGTGCCAGCAGCAGACGAGGGTCGGGGAAACTAGCCAAAAACATTCAGTACTTC.

This clonotype was picked up a small number of times. The chain carries TRBV3-1 and TRBJ2-2; 7 bases map to TRBD1. CDR1 and CDR2 (germline): LGHDT, YNNKEL (reference sequence). The CDR3 runs to 14 residues. V shed 4 bases, J shed 5 bases, and the junction held 4 bases outside the gene matches. The CDR3 nucleotides are TGTGCCAGCAGCCGTAGGGGGCTTACCGGGGAGCTGTTTTTT. Its protein is CASSRRGLTGELFF.

The chain recombines TRBV3-1 with TRBJ2-4; D is perhaps TRBD1 or TRBD2 (5 bases each). Trimming left V 1 base short and J 1 base short, with 8 bases between. The CDR3 is 15 amino acids. Per germline, CDR1 LGHDT and CDR2 YNNKEL (reference sequence). CDR3 protein: CASSQVGEAKNIQYF. The CDR3, as DNA: TGTGCCAGCAGCCAAGTGGGGGAGGCCAAAAACATTCAGTACTTC. The complete variable domain, with remaining parts taken from reference TRBV3-1 and TRBJ2-4, reads DTAVSQTPKYLVTQMGNDKSIKCEQNLGHDTMYWYKQDSKKFLKIMFSYNNKELIINETVPNRFSPKSPDKAHLNLHINSLELGDSAVYFCASSQVGEAKNIQYFGAGTRLSVL.

The sample holds many counts of this clonotype. The V gene is TRBV12-3 or TRBV12-4, the J gene TRBJ1-5, with 7 bases matching TRBD1. This CDR3 contains 16 residues. The trim removed 3 bases at V and 4 bases at J, leaving 9 bases unmatched. CDR3 DNA sequence: TGTGCCAGCAGTTTGGGTCAGGGGGGCCTTAATCAGCCCCAGCATTTT. Protein sequence: CASSLGQGGLNQPQHF.

This clonotype was detected many times. The chain is built from TRBV20-1 and TRBJ2-7; TRBD2 agrees at 13 bases. The V gene's germline CDR1 is DFQATT and CDR2 SNEGSKA (reference sequence). This CDR3 comprises 19 residues. V shed 0 bases and J 4 bases; nucleotides not matched to a gene: 15. The CDR3 DNA follows: TGCAGTGCTAGAGATCTACGAGCACTAGCGGGAGGGAGTAGGTACGAGCAGTACTTC. Translating it yields CSARDLRALAGGSRYEQYF.

This clonotype was seen a few times. The V gene is TRBV20-1, the J gene TRBJ2-5; the D call may be TRBD1 or TRBD2 (5 bases each). The CDR3 contains 15 residues. Germline assignment: CDR1 DFQATT and CDR2 SNEGSKA (reference sequence). Trimming removed 0 bases from V and 1 base from J, with 12 bases in between. This chain's CDR3 is CSARDFGAGQETQYF. DNA for the CDR3: TGCAGTGCTAGAGATTTTGGGGCGGGCCAAGAGACCCAGTACTTC.

This clonotype was observed once. This chain uses TRBV4-1 with TRBJ1-3; TRBD1 might be the D (5 bases). This CDR3 comprises 18 residues. Trimming stripped 1 base from V and 4 bases from J, with 20 bases between. Germline CDR1 and CDR2: MGHRA and YSYEKL. CDR3 nucleotides: TGCGCCAGCAGCCAAGCACGAGGAGGGGTACAACTCGGAAACACCATATATTTT. As protein: CASSQARGGVQLGNTIYF.

This clonotype was seen a few times. The rearrangement links TRBV7-9 to TRBJ2-1; 11 nucleotides align to TRBD2. V lost 0 bases to trimming and J lost 5 bases; unmatched junction nucleotides: 3. This CDR3 is 16 amino acids long. Germline-derived CDR1 and CDR2 are SEHNR and FQNEAQ (reference sequence). CDR3 region: CASSLALTSGNNEQFF. CDR3 coding DNA: TGTGCCAGCAGCTTAGCGCTGACTAGCGGGAACAATGAGCAGTTCTTC.

Ten or more counts support this clonotype. The rearrangement joins TRBV6-2 or TRBV6-3 to TRBJ1-2; 12 positions match TRBD1. The J segment lost 2 bases and the V segment lost 6 bases, leaving 4 bases of the junction unmatched. The CDR3 totals 15 residues. The V gene's germline CDR1 is MNHEY and CDR2 SVGEGT. The DNA of the CDR3 is TGTGCCAGCAGAACCGGGACAGGGGGCAACTATGGCTACACCTTC. Amino acids: CASRTGTGGNYGYTF.

The chain employs TRBV29-1 and TRBJ1-1, with D possibly TRBD1 on 6 matching bases. This CDR3 comprises 14 residues. Germline CDR1 reads SQVTM; CDR2 reads ANQGSEA. V gave up 4 bases and J gave up 5 bases, with 17 bases separating them. DNA for the CDR3: TGCAGCGTTGCCATCGGGGGCGTGGGTACTGAAGCTTTCTTT. Amino acids: CSVAIGGVGTEAFF. Together with reference TRBV29-1 and TRBJ1-1, the CDR3 gives the full variable domain: SAVISQKPSRDICQRGTSLTIQCQVDSQVTMMFWYRQQPGQSLTLIATANQGSEATYESGFVIDKFPISRPNLTFSTLTVSNMSPEDSSIYLCSVAIGGVGTEAFFGQGTRLTVV.

The sample holds many counts of this clonotype. The chain uses TRBV20-1 and TRBJ2-7; perhaps TRBD2 as D (6 bases). The CDR3 contains 13 residues. V was clipped by 5 bases and J by 3 bases, with 14 bases between them. The germline gives CDR1 DFQATT, CDR2 SNEGSKA (reference sequence). The CDR3 is CSARRGSYYEQYF. The DNA for the CDR3 is TGCAGTGCTCGTCGGGGGTCGTACTACGAGCAGTACTTC.

This clonotype was recorded at least ten times. The gene calls are TRBV5-8 and TRBJ1-1; maybe TRBD1 (5 bases). CDR3 length: 14 residues. Trimming stripped 4 bases from V and 1 base from J, with 11 bases between. Germline loops: CDR1 SGHTS, CDR2 YDEGEE. CDR3 DNA: TGTGCCAGCAGCCAATGGACAACGAACACTGAAGCTTTCTTT. This codes for CASSQWTTNTEAFF.

At least ten counts were recorded for this clonotype. The rearrangement uses TRBV30 and TRBJ1-5; D is unresolved. This CDR3 spans 12 amino acids. Trimming took 2 bases from V and 4 from J, leaving 6 bases between them. CDR1 and CDR2 (germline): GTSNPN, SVGIG (reference sequence). The CDR3 loop reads CAWSQPNQPQHF. The CDR3 nucleotides are TGTGCCTGGAGTCAACCTAATCAGCCCCAGCATTTT. The full variable domain, rest sourced from reference TRBV30 and TRBJ1-5, is SQTIHQWPATLVQPVGSPLSLECTVEGTSNPNLYWYRQAAGRGLQLLFYSVGIGQISSEVPQNLSASRPQDRQFILSSKKLLLSDSGFYLCAWSQPNQPQHFGDGTRLSIL.

The rearrangement links TRBV20-1 to TRBJ2-3; D is unresolved. CDR3 length equals 11 residues. Germline V lookup: CDR1 DFQATT, CDR2 SNEGSKA (reference sequence). Deletions cut 3 bases from V and 11 bases from J, with 12 bases between. DNA for the CDR3: TGCAGTGCTAGTCGCGACCCCGGGCAGTATTTT. It specifies CSASRDPGQYF.

The rearrangement links TRBV28 to TRBJ1-2; 11 nucleotides agree with TRBD1. This CDR3 contains 14 residues. Germline V gene sequence: CDR1 MDHEN, CDR2 SYDVKM. V was pared by 4 bases and J by 7 bases, with 5 bases of the junction left unmatched. The CDR3 loop reads CASSSDRGHSGYTF. The DNA for the CDR3 is TGTGCCAGCAGTTCGGACAGGGGGCATAGTGGCTACACCTTC.